The present TCR beta chain was sequenced within a study of blood T cell repertoires in COVID-19. Study as a whole: Sites across the United States, Italy and Spain contributed samples from acute and convalescent COVID-19. PBMCs, B-cell-depleted T cells, or T cells were the source of the cDNA or gDNA that made up the material.

This clone has only one observation. Other DNA variants within this sample encode the same CDR3. Trimming took off 0 bases at V and 2 bases at J, with 5 bases between the two ends. Germline V gives CDR1 SGHRS, CDR2 YFSETQ. The length of the CDR3 is 13 residues. As originally analysed: Counts of nucleated cells, estimated from reference gene primer amplification, were obtained. Using immunoSEQ multiplex PCR, the repertoire was profiled, and TCRdb retains in-frame clones only, with some absent. That table is the source of V, J and clone size, and D and trimming were worked out from the DNA. The table lists approximately 340,000 clones, approximately 82% of them singletons, with approximately 3.1% in the top ten.

The chain has TRBV5-1 and TRBJ1-2, with a tentative D call TRBD1 (5 bases). The sequencing input was peripheral blood. This receptor was obtained from a man between 25 and 39 years old with active or convalescent COVID-19. This chain's CDR3 is CASSLGQNYGYTF. The CDR3, as DNA: TGCGCCAGCAGCTTGGGACAGAACTATGGCTACACCTTC.